One and the same sample provided the 16 T cell receptor beta chains below, sequenced in a study of vaccination and CD4 T cells after COVID-19. No cognate antigen is known for these TCRs. Treatment specified: roughly ten-day PBMC culture with coronavirus spike peptide pools or control peptides (ViraFEST assay). Cultured CD4+ T cell DNA was sequenced using the Oncomine TCR Beta short-read assay. In TCRdb, the PCR reads were re-called with MiXCR into one record per CDR3 protein. In the table there are 9,500 to 15,000 distinct CDR3 sequences, 20% of which are singletons. This specimen was CD4+ T cells from blood, cultured in vitro, taken before SARS-CoV-2 vaccination. The source is a human donor who received a COVID-19 vaccine.

The chain carries TRBV7-2 and TRBJ2-5, with 9 bases that match TRBD2. V dropped 3 bases and J dropped 5; count of bases not matched to a gene: 10. CDR1 SGHTA and CDR2 FQGNSA come from the germline V gene. This CDR3 comprises 16 residues. The CDR3 DNA reads TGTGCCAGCAGCTTGGGATTTAGCGGGGGTAGGGAGACCCAGTACTTC. Residues: CASSLGFSGGRETQYF.

The V and J genes are TRBV27 and TRBJ2-3; TRBD1 might be the D (6 bases). This CDR3 is 15 amino acids long. The germline V gene encodes CDR1 MNHEY and CDR2 SMNVEV (reference sequence). Trimming cost V 4 bases and J 2 bases, with 13 bases left between them. The CDR3 coding sequence is TGTGCCAGCAGTTATGTGGGACAATACACAGATACGCAGTATTTT. Translation gives CASSYVGQYTDTQYF.

CDR3 in amino acids: CASSNIGGKAPNEQFF. In nucleotides, the CDR3 is TGTGCCAGCAGCAACATCGGCGGGAAGGCCCCAAATGAGCAGTTCTTC. V is TRBV21-1 and J is TRBJ2-1; the D call TRBD2 from the table was never checked on the DNA. TRBV21-1 is shown as a pseudogene. This CDR3 spans 16 amino acids.

This clonotype is labeled as medium-sized. The chain has TRBV27 and TRBJ1-3, with 9 bases matching TRBD1. The CDR3 sequence is 15 residues long. CDR1 and CDR2 (germline): MNHEY, SMNVEV (reference sequence). J lost 6 bases, V lost 7 bases, and 10 bases had no gene match. The chain's CDR3 is CASKGSGTGLNTIYF. CDR3 in DNA: TGTGCCAGCAAGGGGTCGGGGACAGGGCTAAACACCATATATTTT.

The chain recombines TRBV24-1 with TRBJ2-3; a possible D gene is TRBD2 (6 bases). CDR1 and CDR2 from the germline V gene are KGHDR and SFDVKD. The V gene lost 6 bases and the J gene lost 2 bases, with 14 bases spanning the gap. The CDR3 has 15 residues. Here the CDR3 reads CATSSTSRFTDTQYF. Here the CDR3 DNA reads TGTGCCACCAGTTCAACTAGCCGATTCACAGATACGCAGTATTTT.

The chain couples TRBV12-3 or TRBV12-4 to TRBJ1-3; no definite D call. V dropped 3 bases and J dropped 0 bases, with 12 bases sitting between them. The CDR3 has 16 amino acids. CDR3 nucleotide sequence: TGTGCCAGCAGTTTGGTCGCCAGGTCCTCTGGAAACACCATATATTTT. It is translated as CASSLVARSSGNTIYF.

The rearrangement uses TRBV5-3 and TRBJ2-3, with 7 bases aligning to TRBD2. TRBV5-3 is placed among ORFs of uncertain function. The CDR3 totals 20 residues. J lost 1 base, V lost 8 bases, and 25 bases had no gene match. The DNA for the CDR3 is TGTGCCAGCAGCCCCGACTATTGGGGGGGACCAACGAGACGCACAGATACGCAGTATTTT. This gives the protein CASSPDYWGGPTRRTDTQYF.

The CDR3 region has the DNA TGTGCCAGCAGCCCAGGACAGTTAGGGGAAAAACTGTTTTTT. It translates to CASSPGQLGEKLFF. This chain uses TRBV5-4 with TRBJ1-4, with D possibly matching TRBD1 (6 bases). CDR3 length equals 14 residues. V shed 4 bases and J shed 8 bases, with 15 bases lying between them. Germline V CDR1 and CDR2: SGHNT, YYREEE (reference sequence).

This clonotype was seen a few times. The rearrangement joins TRBV7-9 to TRBJ2-3; no clear D. The CDR3 runs 19 residues. CDR1 and CDR2 (germline): SEHNR, FQNEAQ (reference sequence). V gave up 4 bases and J gave up 1 base, with 24 bases separating them. The CDR3: CASSSMIRRWGLGTDTQYF. CDR3 bases: TGTGCCAGCAGCTCCATGATACGAAGATGGGGTTTGGGCACAGATACGCAGTATTTT. Full variable domain (outside the CDR3, taken from reference TRBV7-9 and TRBJ2-3): DTGVSQNPRHKITKRGQNVTFRCDPISEHNRLYWYRQTLGQGPEFLTYFQNEAQLEKSRLLSDRFSAERPKGSFSTLEIQRTEQGDSAMYLCASSSMIRRWGLGTDTQYFGPGTRLTVL.

The chain is built from TRBV6-1 and TRBJ2-2; 8 bases are shared with TRBD1. CDR1 and CDR2 from the germline V gene are MNHNS and SASEGT. With V trimmed by 6 bases and J by 3 bases, 9 bases remained unmatched. This CDR3 is 16 amino acids long. In nucleotides, the CDR3 is TGTGCCAGCAGGAGGGGACAGGTGATTGACACCGGGGAGCTGTTTTTT. It translates to CASRRGQVIDTGELFF.

As concerns this clonotype: A read error may explain this, as a much larger clone is one base away. V is TRBV6-1 and J is TRBJ1-2; D is ambiguous. The CDR3 loop spans 14 amino acids. Germline CDR1 MNHNS, CDR2 SASEGT. The CDR3 DNA reads TGTGCCAGCAGTGCCCGGCTTACAGACTATTGCTACACCTTC. As protein: CASSARLTDYCYTF.

This clonotype was seen only a few times. The chain uses TRBV19 and TRBJ1-2, with TRBD1 matching over 9 bases. Trimming took 8 bases from V and 12 from J; bases not matched to a gene: 7. CDR3 length equals 11 residues. The germline V gene encodes CDR1 LNHDA and CDR2 SQIVND (reference sequence). The CDR3 DNA sequence: TGTGCCAGTGGAGGACAGGGGACGAACACCTTC. Translation gives CASGGQGTNTF.

The chain is built from TRBV12-3 or TRBV12-4 and TRBJ1-5; 10 bases map to TRBD1. The V and J ends lost 7 bases and 7 bases, in that order; junction bases with no gene match: 7. The CDR3 has 14 residues. Here the CDR3 DNA reads TGTGCCAGCACCGAAGGACAGGGGGACCAGCCCCAGCATTTT. Amino acids: CASTEGQGDQPQHF.

Sample share makes this clonotype medium-sized. This chain uses TRBV6-5 with TRBJ1-2; a weak D match, TRBD1 (6 bases). This CDR3 spans 14 amino acids. Trimming removed 2 bases at V and 7 bases at J, with 14 bases between. Germline CDR1 is MNHEY and CDR2 is SVGAGI. Here the CDR3 reads CASSYTRGAGGYTF. For the CDR3, the DNA is TGTGCCAGCAGTTACACCAGGGGCGCTGGTGGCTACACCTTC.

This sequence joins TRBV19 and TRBJ2-4; TRBD2 agrees at 9 bases. Germline-derived CDR1 and CDR2 are LNHDA and SQIVND (reference sequence). The CDR3 covers 16 residues. V was pared by 1 base and J by 6 bases, with 7 bases of the junction left unmatched. The CDR3 DNA reads TGTGCCAGTAGTATAGTTGGAGCGGGGGGCCGAAACATTCAGTACTTC. It encodes CASSIVGAGGRNIQYF.

The chain is built from TRBV20-1 and TRBJ2-1; D is unclear. The CDR3 spans 12 residues. CDR1 is DFQATT and CDR2 is SNEGSKA in the germline V gene (reference sequence). The V end was cut by 6 bases, the J end by 2 bases, with 8 bases between. CDR3 DNA: TGCAGTGCAGGACGTGCCTACAATGAGCAGTTCTTC. This translates into CSAGRAYNEQFF.